This TCR beta chain is from a study of blood T cell repertoires in COVID-19. Source study methods: Reference gene primers were amplified, and this amplification served to estimate nucleated cell counts. The assay was immunoSEQ multiplex PCR, and TCRdb's table has in-frame clones only and misses some. V and J calls plus clone size are reproduced from that table; the DNA served to infer D and trimming. The data hold about 300,000 clones, with 85% observed a single time. The source material was PBMCs or T cells enriched from blood (not recorded which). This receptor was obtained from a woman between 45 and 65 years old who had recovered from COVID-19.

The CDR3 here is CASSFPATGLGGYTF. As DNA, the CDR3 is TGTGCCAGCAGCTTCCCCGCGACAGGGTTGGGTGGCTACACCTTC. V is TRBV7-9 and J is TRBJ1-2, with 7 bases that match TRBD1. V lost 3 bases, J lost 7 bases, and 11 bases stayed unmatched. CDR3 length: 15 amino acids. The germline gives CDR1 SEHNR, CDR2 FQNEAQ (reference sequence).